The clone carrying this T cell receptor (beta chain) has a handful of counts. The data originate from a study of T-cell reconstitution after alpha-beta-depleted transplantation in children. The library targeted TCRbeta and was prepared with unique molecular identifiers. From the PCR reads, TCRdb called clonotypes with MiXCR, one entry per CDR3 protein. The sample contains hundreds of thousands of distinct CDR3 sequences, around 14% of which appear only once. Trimming cost V 8 bases and J 9 bases; bases outside gene matches: 3. In germline, CDR1 is LNHDA, CDR2 SQIVND (reference sequence). The CDR3 runs 13 residues.

The chain couples TRBV19 to TRBJ2-1, with 14 bases aligning to TRBD2. The TCR originated in a girl aged 2 to 10 with congenital amegakaryocytic thrombocytopenia, due to receive a stem cell transplant. This specimen was PBMCs, taken before TCRalphabeta/CD19-depleted stem cell transplant. CDR3 protein: CASPGTSGGEQFF. CDR3 bases: TGTGCCAGTCCCGGGACTAGCGGGGGTGAGCAGTTCTTC.